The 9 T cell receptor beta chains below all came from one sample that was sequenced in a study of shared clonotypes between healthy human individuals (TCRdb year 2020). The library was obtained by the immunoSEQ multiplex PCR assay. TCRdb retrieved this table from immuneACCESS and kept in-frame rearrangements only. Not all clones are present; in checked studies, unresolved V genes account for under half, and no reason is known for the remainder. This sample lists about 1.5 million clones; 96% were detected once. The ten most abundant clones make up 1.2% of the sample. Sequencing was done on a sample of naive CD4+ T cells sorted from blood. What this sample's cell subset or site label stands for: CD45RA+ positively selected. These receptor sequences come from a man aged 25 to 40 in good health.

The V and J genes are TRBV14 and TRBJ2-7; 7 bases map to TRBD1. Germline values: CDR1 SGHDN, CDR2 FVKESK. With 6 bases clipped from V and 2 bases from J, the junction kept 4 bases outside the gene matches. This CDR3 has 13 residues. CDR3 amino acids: CASRYGTAYEQYF. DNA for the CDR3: TGTGCCAGCAGGTATGGGACAGCCTACGAGCAGTACTTC.

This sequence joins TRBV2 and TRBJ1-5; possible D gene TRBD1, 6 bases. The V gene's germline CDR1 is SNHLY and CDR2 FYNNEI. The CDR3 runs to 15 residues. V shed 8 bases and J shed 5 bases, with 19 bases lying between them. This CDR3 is CASGGEQGGDQPQHF. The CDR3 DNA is TGTGCCAGCGGGGGGGAACAGGGAGGGGATCAGCCCCAGCATTTT. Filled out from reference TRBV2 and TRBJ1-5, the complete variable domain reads EPEVTQTPSHQVTQMGQEVILRCVPISNHLYFYWYRQILGQKVEFLVSFYNNEISEKSEIFDDQFSVERPDGSNFTLKIRSTKLEDSAMYFCASGGEQGGDQPQHFGDGTRLSIL.

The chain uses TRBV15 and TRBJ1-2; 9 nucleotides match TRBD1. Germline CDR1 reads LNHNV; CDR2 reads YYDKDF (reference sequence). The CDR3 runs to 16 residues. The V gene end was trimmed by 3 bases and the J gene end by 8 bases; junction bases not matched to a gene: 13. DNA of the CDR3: TGTGCCACCAGCAGTCGACAGGGGGTGACTATTAGGGGCTACACCTTC. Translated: CATSSRQGVTIRGYTF.

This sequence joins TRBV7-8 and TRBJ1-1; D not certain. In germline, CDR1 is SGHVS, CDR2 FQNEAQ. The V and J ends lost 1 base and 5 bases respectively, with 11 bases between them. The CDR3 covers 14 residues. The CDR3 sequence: CASSLVTGRTEAFF. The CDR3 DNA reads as TGTGCCAGCAGCTTAGTGACGGGGAGGACTGAAGCTTTCTTT. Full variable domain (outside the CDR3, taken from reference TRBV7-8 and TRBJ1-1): GAGVSQSPRYKVAKRGQDVALRCDPISGHVSLFWYQQALGQGPEFLTYFQNEAQLDKSGLPSDRFFAERPEGSVSTLKIQRTQQEDSAVYLCASSLVTGRTEAFFGQGTRLTVV.

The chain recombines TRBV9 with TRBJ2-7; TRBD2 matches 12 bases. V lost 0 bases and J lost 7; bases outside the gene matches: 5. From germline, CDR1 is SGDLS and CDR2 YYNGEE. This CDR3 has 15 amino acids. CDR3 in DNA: TGTGCCAGCAGCGTAGGTTCTAGCGGGAGGGGTGAGCAGTACTTC. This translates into CASSVGSSGRGEQYF.

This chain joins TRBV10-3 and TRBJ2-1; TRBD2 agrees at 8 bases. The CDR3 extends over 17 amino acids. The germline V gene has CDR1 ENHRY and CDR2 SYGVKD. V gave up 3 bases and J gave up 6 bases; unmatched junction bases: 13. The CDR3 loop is CAISDPRLAGFSNEQFF. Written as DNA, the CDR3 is TGTGCCATCAGTGACCCCCGGCTAGCGGGTTTTTCCAATGAGCAGTTCTTC.

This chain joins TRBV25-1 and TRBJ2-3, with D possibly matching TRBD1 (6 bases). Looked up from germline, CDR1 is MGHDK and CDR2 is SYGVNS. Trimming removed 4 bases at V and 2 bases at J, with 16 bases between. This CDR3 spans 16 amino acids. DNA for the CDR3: TGTGCCAGCAGTGCTGGAAGGGGGACGTACACAGATACGCAGTATTTT. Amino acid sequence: CASSAGRGTYTDTQYF. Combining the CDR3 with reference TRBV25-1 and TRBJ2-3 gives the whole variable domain EADIYQTPRYLVIGTGKKITLECSQTMGHDKMYWYQQDPGMELHLIHYSYGVNSTEKGDLSSESTVSRIRTEHFPLTLESARPSHTSQYLCASSAGRGTYTDTQYFGPGTRLTVL.

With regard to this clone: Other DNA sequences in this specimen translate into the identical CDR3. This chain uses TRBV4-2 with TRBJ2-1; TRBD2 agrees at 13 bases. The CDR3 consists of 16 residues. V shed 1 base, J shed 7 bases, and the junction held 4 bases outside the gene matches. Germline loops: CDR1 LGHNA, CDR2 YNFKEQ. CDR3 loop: CASSQVTSGRVNEQFF. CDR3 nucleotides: TGTGCCAGCAGCCAAGTCACTAGCGGGAGGGTGAATGAGCAGTTCTTC.

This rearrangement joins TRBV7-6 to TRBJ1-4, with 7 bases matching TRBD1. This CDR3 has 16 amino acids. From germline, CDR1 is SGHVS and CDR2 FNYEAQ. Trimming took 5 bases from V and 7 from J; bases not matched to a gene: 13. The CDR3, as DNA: TGTGCCAGCAGCCACGGACAGGCGCCTATGGTTGAAAAACTGTTTTTT. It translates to CASSHGQAPMVEKLFF.